Listed below are T cell receptor beta chains from one sample, sequenced in a study of Graves' ophthalmopathy and Graves' hyperthyroidism. TCRdb re-analysed the multiplex PCR reads in MiXCR, keeping a single row per CDR3 protein. The sample holds 350,000 to 450,000 distinct CDR3 sequences, around a fifth seen once. Sequencing used peripheral blood. These receptors all stem from a woman aged 18-29 years with stable Graves' hyperthyroidism. Both conserved end residues are part of each CDR3. The order of the fields is J gene, clone size, V gene, D gene, CDR3 protein, CDR3 DNA. D genes are given only for firm matches. For some rows the clone size is stated as once, few or many, or as a class when expanded; others skip it.

j_gene: TRBJ2-2
abundance: few
v_gene: TRBV4-3
d_gene: -
CDR3aa: CASSQDPTGGAGELFF
CDR3nt: TGCGCCAGCAGCCAAGATCCTACAGGAGGGGCCGGGGAGCTGTTTTTT

j_gene: TRBJ2-5
abundance: many
v_gene: TRBV24-1
d_gene: -
CDR3aa: CATSDGGGQETQYF
CDR3nt: TGTGCCACCAGTGATGGTGGAGGCCAAGAGACCCAGTACTTC

j_gene: TRBJ1-2
abundance: -
v_gene: TRBV12-3/TRBV12-4
d_gene: TRBD1
CDR3aa: CASSRDRVHYNYGYTF
CDR3nt: TGTGCCAGCAGCCGCGACAGGGTTCACTATAACTATGGCTACACCTTC

j_gene: TRBJ2-5
abundance: many
v_gene: TRBV12-3/TRBV12-4
d_gene: -
CDR3aa: CASSNRDSETQYF
CDR3nt: TGTGCCAGCAGTAACCGGGACTCGGAGACCCAGTACTTC

j_gene: TRBJ1-1
abundance: -
v_gene: TRBV2
d_gene: -
CDR3aa: CASVNLEAFF
CDR3nt: TGTGCCAGCGTGAATTTAGAAGCTTTCTTT

j_gene: TRBJ1-2
abundance: -
v_gene: TRBV20-1
d_gene: -
CDR3aa: CSARDPDGGYTF
CDR3nt: TGCAGTGCTAGAGATCCGGACGGTGGCTACACCTTC

j_gene: TRBJ2-5
abundance: many
v_gene: TRBV11-2
d_gene: -
CDR3aa: CASSVERGKLETQYF
CDR3nt: TGTGCCAGCAGCGTGGAGAGGGGAAAGTTAGAGACCCAGTACTTC

j_gene: TRBJ2-4
abundance: many
v_gene: TRBV28
d_gene: -
CDR3aa: CASSLPFSGVAKNIQYF
CDR3nt: TGTGCCAGCAGTCTCCCCTTCTCGGGCGTAGCCAAAAACATTCAGTACTTC

j_gene: TRBJ2-5
abundance: many
v_gene: TRBV19
d_gene: TRBD1
CDR3aa: CASSLRTGGRETQYF
CDR3nt: TGTGCCAGTAGTCTGAGGACAGGGGGCCGGGAGACCCAGTACTTC

j_gene: TRBJ1-5
abundance: -
v_gene: TRBV12-3/TRBV12-4
d_gene: -
CDR3aa: CASSLFGGTEPQHF
CDR3nt: TGTGCCAGCAGTTTGTTTGGGGGCACGGAGCCCCAGCATTTT

j_gene: TRBJ2-3
abundance: many
v_gene: TRBV15
d_gene: -
CDR3aa: CATAGGVSTDTQYF
CDR3nt: TGTGCCACCGCCGGAGGGGTGAGCACAGATACGCAGTATTTT

j_gene: TRBJ1-6
abundance: many
v_gene: TRBV6-5
d_gene: -
CDR3aa: CASSYSSFDNSPLHF
CDR3nt: TGTGCCAGCAGTTACTCCAGCTTTGATAATTCACCCCTCCACTTT

j_gene: TRBJ2-2
abundance: many
v_gene: TRBV6-5
d_gene: TRBD1
CDR3aa: CASTRGQGNTGELFF
CDR3nt: TGTGCCAGCACTAGAGGACAGGGGAACACCGGGGAGCTGTTTTTT

j_gene: TRBJ2-2
abundance: many
v_gene: TRBV19
d_gene: TRBD2
CDR3aa: CASTSASGRVVTGELFF
CDR3nt: TGTGCCAGTACCTCGGCTAGCGGGAGGGTCGTTACCGGGGAGCTGTTTTTT

j_gene: TRBJ1-1
abundance: -
v_gene: TRBV6-1
d_gene: -
CDR3aa: CASIGRDENTEAFF
CDR3nt: TGTGCCAGCATAGGCCGGGACGAGAACACTGAAGCTTTCTTT

j_gene: TRBJ1-1
abundance: many
v_gene: TRBV10-3
d_gene: -
CDR3aa: CAISESQGKAEAFF
CDR3nt: TGTGCCATCAGTGAGTCGCAGGGAAAGGCTGAAGCTTTCTTT

j_gene: TRBJ1-1
abundance: many
v_gene: TRBV29-1
d_gene: TRBD1
CDR3aa: CSVGQGGNTEAFF
CDR3nt: TGCAGCGTGGGACAGGGAGGGAACACTGAAGCTTTCTTT

j_gene: TRBJ2-2
abundance: -
v_gene: TRBV12-3/TRBV12-4
d_gene: -
CDR3aa: CASSSRDIGDLFF
CDR3nt: TGTGCCAGCAGTTCCCGAGACATCGGGGATCTGTTTTTT

j_gene: TRBJ2-4
abundance: many
v_gene: TRBV28
d_gene: TRBD2
CDR3aa: CASSSATGLADIQYF
CDR3nt: TGTGCCAGCAGTTCCGCGACTGGACTAGCGGACATTCAGTACTTC

j_gene: TRBJ2-7
abundance: many
v_gene: TRBV20-1
d_gene: TRBD2
CDR3aa: CSARSVAGGISSYEQYF
CDR3nt: TGCAGTGCTAGATCGGTAGCGGGAGGAATAAGCTCCTACGAGCAGTACTTC

j_gene: TRBJ1-5
abundance: -
v_gene: TRBV7-2
d_gene: -
CDR3aa: CASSLWQGSSQPQHF
CDR3nt: TGTGCCAGCAGCTTATGGCAGGGAAGCTCTCAGCCCCAGCATTTT

j_gene: TRBJ1-1
abundance: many
v_gene: TRBV20-1
d_gene: -
CDR3aa: CSAFEGGLTEAFF
CDR3nt: TGCAGTGCTTTCGAGGGGGGACTCACTGAAGCTTTCTTT

j_gene: TRBJ2-7
abundance: -
v_gene: TRBV11-1
d_gene: TRBD2
CDR3aa: CASSLGPPASGSSYEQYF
CDR3nt: TGTGCCAGCAGCTTAGGCCCCCCGGCTAGCGGGAGCTCCTACGAGCAGTACTTC

j_gene: TRBJ1-1
abundance: many
v_gene: TRBV28
d_gene: -
CDR3aa: CASSGSRNTEAFF
CDR3nt: TGTGCCAGCAGTGGGTCGAGGAACACTGAAGCTTTCTTT

j_gene: TRBJ1-1
abundance: -
v_gene: TRBV29-1
d_gene: -
CDR3aa: CSVEMLGELTEAFF
CDR3nt: TGCAGCGTTGAAATGTTGGGCGAACTCACTGAAGCTTTCTTT

j_gene: TRBJ2-5
abundance: many
v_gene: TRBV20-1
d_gene: -
CDR3aa: CSASRPRGRKETQYF
CDR3nt: TGCAGTGCTAGTCGGCCCCGGGGGAGAAAAGAGACCCAGTACTTC

j_gene: TRBJ2-2
abundance: many
v_gene: TRBV10-3
d_gene: TRBD2
CDR3aa: CAIRGTSGSHSNTGELFF
CDR3nt: TGTGCCATCAGGGGGACTAGCGGGTCCCACTCGAACACCGGGGAGCTGTTTTTT

j_gene: TRBJ2-5
abundance: many
v_gene: TRBV18
d_gene: -
CDR3aa: CASSPLTHPEETQYF
CDR3nt: TGTGCCAGCTCACCATTGACTCATCCGGAGGAGACCCAGTACTTC

j_gene: TRBJ2-7
abundance: many
v_gene: TRBV19
d_gene: TRBD1
CDR3aa: CASTRRTGTHEQYF
CDR3nt: TGTGCCAGTACTCGAAGGACAGGGACCCACGAGCAGTACTTC

j_gene: TRBJ1-1
abundance: many
v_gene: TRBV28
d_gene: -
CDR3aa: CASTSFKLTEAFF
CDR3nt: TGTGCCAGCACGTCCTTTAAACTCACTGAAGCTTTCTTT

j_gene: TRBJ2-7
abundance: many
v_gene: TRBV20-1
d_gene: -
CDR3aa: CSASLDTASYEQYF
CDR3nt: TGCAGTGCTAGCCTGGACACCGCTTCCTACGAGCAGTACTTC

j_gene: TRBJ1-2
abundance: -
v_gene: TRBV5-1
d_gene: TRBD1
CDR3aa: CASSLDGGTGGGYTF
CDR3nt: TGCGCCAGCAGCTTGGACGGAGGGACAGGGGGCGGCTACACCTTC

j_gene: TRBJ1-6
abundance: many
v_gene: TRBV7-9
d_gene: -
CDR3aa: CASSARMDNSPLHF
CDR3nt: TGTGCCAGCAGCGCACGAATGGATAATTCACCCCTCCACTTT

j_gene: TRBJ1-2
abundance: many
v_gene: TRBV27
d_gene: TRBD1
CDR3aa: CASSLRKQGGRYGYTF
CDR3nt: TGTGCCAGCAGTTTGAGGAAACAGGGGGGTCGATATGGCTACACCTTC

j_gene: TRBJ1-1
abundance: -
v_gene: TRBV6-1
d_gene: -
CDR3aa: CATSTGWTEAFF
CDR3nt: TGTGCCACAAGCACAGGGTGGACTGAAGCTTTCTTT

j_gene: TRBJ2-2
abundance: few
v_gene: TRBV29-1
d_gene: -
CDR3aa: CSVEDRRGPDTGELFF
CDR3nt: TGCAGCGTTGAAGATCGTAGGGGCCCGGACACCGGGGAGCTGTTTTTT

j_gene: TRBJ2-7
abundance: -
v_gene: TRBV12-3/TRBV12-4
d_gene: -
CDR3aa: CASSEGTKNYYEQYF
CDR3nt: TGTGCCAGCAGCGAGGGGACGAAGAATTACTACGAGCAGTACTTC

j_gene: TRBJ2-7
abundance: many
v_gene: TRBV6-1
d_gene: -
CDR3aa: CASSERWAYEQYF
CDR3nt: TGTGCCAGCAGTGAAAGATGGGCCTACGAGCAGTACTTC

j_gene: TRBJ2-7
abundance: many
v_gene: TRBV15
d_gene: -
CDR3aa: CATSPGAEEQYF
CDR3nt: TGTGCCACCTCCCCCGGGGCGGAGGAGCAGTACTTC

j_gene: TRBJ2-7
abundance: many
v_gene: TRBV11-3
d_gene: -
CDR3aa: CASSLGPREDYEQYF
CDR3nt: TGTGCCAGCAGCTTAGGCCCCAGGGAAGATTACGAGCAGTACTTC

j_gene: TRBJ1-5
abundance: -
v_gene: TRBV6-1
d_gene: TRBD1
CDR3aa: CASRDNRGYQPQHF
CDR3nt: TGTGCCAGCAGGGACAACAGGGGATATCAGCCCCAGCATTTT

j_gene: TRBJ2-5
abundance: medium-sized
v_gene: TRBV12-3/TRBV12-4
d_gene: -
CDR3aa: CASSLQGPQETQYF
CDR3nt: TGTGCCAGCAGTTTGCAGGGGCCTCAAGAGACCCAGTACTTC

j_gene: TRBJ2-4
abundance: many
v_gene: TRBV6-2/TRBV6-3
d_gene: TRBD2
CDR3aa: CASSYPLPGLENIKYF
CDR3nt: TGTGCCAGCAGTTATCCGCTGCCGGGACTAGAAAACATTAAGTACTTC

j_gene: TRBJ1-5
abundance: many
v_gene: TRBV5-1
d_gene: -
CDR3aa: CASSLGQGSNQPQHF
CDR3nt: TGTGCCAGCAGCTTAGGGCAGGGAAGCAATCAGCCCCAGCATTTT

j_gene: TRBJ2-2
abundance: many
v_gene: TRBV5-1
d_gene: TRBD1
CDR3aa: CASSGRQGSDTGELFF
CDR3nt: TGCGCCAGCAGCGGGAGACAGGGTTCGGACACCGGGGAGCTGTTTTTT

j_gene: TRBJ1-5
abundance: few
v_gene: TRBV7-2
d_gene: -
CDR3aa: CASSLEYQPQHF
CDR3nt: TGTGCCAGCAGCTTAGAATATCAGCCCCAGCATTTT

j_gene: TRBJ1-1
abundance: -
v_gene: TRBV20-1
d_gene: -
CDR3aa: CSASKGLAEAFF
CDR3nt: TGCAGTGCTAGCAAGGGTTTGGCTGAAGCTTTCTTT

j_gene: TRBJ2-7
abundance: -
v_gene: TRBV9
d_gene: -
CDR3aa: CASSGASLGGKQYF
CDR3nt: TGTGCCAGCAGCGGAGCTTCCCTAGGGGGGAAGCAGTACTTC

j_gene: TRBJ1-1
abundance: many
v_gene: TRBV4-2
d_gene: TRBD1
CDR3aa: CASSQGTGENTEAFF
CDR3nt: TGTGCCAGCAGCCAAGGAACAGGGGAAAACACTGAAGCTTTCTTT

j_gene: TRBJ2-5
abundance: -
v_gene: TRBV6-1
d_gene: TRBD1
CDR3aa: CASRPQGNRETQYF
CDR3nt: TGTGCCAGCAGGCCACAGGGGAACCGGGAGACCCAGTACTTC

j_gene: TRBJ1-2
abundance: many
v_gene: TRBV6-2/TRBV6-3
d_gene: TRBD1
CDR3aa: CASSYSPGTGRGRDYGYTF
CDR3nt: TGTGCCAGCAGTTACTCGCCCGGGACAGGGAGGGGGCGGGACTATGGCTACACCTTC